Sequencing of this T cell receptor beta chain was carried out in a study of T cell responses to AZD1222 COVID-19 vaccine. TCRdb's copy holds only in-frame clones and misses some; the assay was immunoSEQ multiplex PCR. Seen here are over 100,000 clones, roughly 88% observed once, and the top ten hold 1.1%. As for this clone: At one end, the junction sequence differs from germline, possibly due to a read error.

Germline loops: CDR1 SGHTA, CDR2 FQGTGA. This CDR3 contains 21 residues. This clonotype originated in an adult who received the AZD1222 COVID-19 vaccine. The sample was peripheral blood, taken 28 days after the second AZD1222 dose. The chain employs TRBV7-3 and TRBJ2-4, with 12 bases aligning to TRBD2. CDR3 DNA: TGTGCCAGCCGCTTACTTATATCTCGGACTAGCGGGATCTTAGCCAAAAACATTCAGTACTTC. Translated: CASRLLISRTSGILAKNIQYF.